This is a list of T cell receptor beta chains from one sample in a study of regulatory T cells in long-lasting Graves disease. One entry per CDR3 protein, called by TCRdb with MiXCR from the multiplex PCR reads. Here the sample spans a few hundred thousand distinct CDR3 sequences, about 21% being singletons. The specimen comprised peripheral blood mononuclear cells (PBMCs), sampled when the disease was refractory, from a patient treated with antithyroid drugs. Every receptor here comes from a female donor with Graves disease. The CDR3 runs from the conserved cysteine through the conserved F or W. The D gene is left open where the match is weak. Clone size is given for some rows only: seen once, a few or many times, or a class if the clone is expanded.

clone size	D gene	V gene	J gene	CDR3 protein	CDR3 DNA
-	TRBD2	TRBV19	TRBJ2-7	CASSSGTKSLPEQYF	TGTGCCAGTAGTTCCGGGACTAAGTCCCTCCCGGAGCAGTACTTC
-	-	TRBV10-3	TRBJ2-1	CAISDWGRGDGEQFF	TGTGCCATCAGTGATTGGGGACGGGGTGATGGTGAGCAGTTCTTC
few	TRBD1	TRBV20-1	TRBJ2-7	CSAPPQGFYEQYF	TGCAGTGCTCCCCCACAGGGGTTCTACGAGCAGTACTTC
-	-	TRBV19	TRBJ1-2	CASRHGVRSGYTF	TGTGCCAGTAGGCACGGGGTCAGGAGTGGCTACACCTTC
many	TRBD2	TRBV12-3/TRBV12-4	TRBJ2-1	CASSWGLARGNEQFF	TGTGCCAGCAGTTGGGGACTAGCGAGAGGAAATGAGCAGTTCTTC
many	-	TRBV30	TRBJ1-4	CASLWGVHEKLFF	TGTGCCTCCCTGTGGGGGGTCCATGAAAAACTGTTTTTT
few	-	TRBV4-2	TRBJ2-7	CASSQGDPGQAYEQYF	TGTGCCAGCAGCCAAGGAGATCCGGGGCAGGCCTACGAGCAGTACTTC
many	TRBD1	TRBV6-1	TRBJ1-5	CASTVDRADQPQHF	TGTGCCAGCACCGTGGACAGGGCGGATCAGCCCCAGCATTTT
-	TRBD1	TRBV19	TRBJ1-5	CATTGGLNQPQHF	TGTGCCACCACAGGGGGCCTAAATCAGCCCCAGCATTTT
-	TRBD1	TRBV6-1	TRBJ2-7	CVSSVGGSHEQYF	TGTGTCAGCAGTGTAGGGGGCTCGCACGAGCAGTACTTC
many	-	TRBV6-1	TRBJ1-1	CASNSVPPGDMNTEAFF	TGTGCCAGCAATTCCGTGCCGCCGGGGGATATGAACACTGAAGCTTTCTTT
many	TRBD2	TRBV10-3	TRBJ2-1	CAIRGTSGIGEWVF	TGTGCCATCCGGGGGACTAGCGGGATCGGGGAATGGGTCTTC
-	TRBD2	TRBV3-1	TRBJ2-5	CASSPLSSGVQEAQYF	TGTGCCAGCAGCCCCCTTTCTAGCGGAGTCCAGGAGGCCCAGTACTTC
-	TRBD2	TRBV19	TRBJ2-3	CASSKLAGVADTQYF	TGTGCCAGTAGTAAACTAGCGGGAGTTGCAGATACGCAGTATTTT
-	-	TRBV7-8	TRBJ2-7	CASSQITGTPRSYEQYF	TGTGCCAGCAGCCAAATCACCGGGACCCCTCGCTCCTACGAGCAGTACTTC
many	TRBD1	TRBV28	TRBJ1-5	CASRWTGSNQPQHF	TGTGCCAGCAGGTGGACAGGGTCCAATCAGCCCCAGCATTTT
few	-	TRBV30	TRBJ1-1	CAWSGRNTEAFF	TGTGCCTGGAGCGGGAGGAACACTGAAGCTTTCTTT
few	TRBD1	TRBV30	TRBJ1-6	CAWSLGGFWSPLHF	TGTGCCTGGAGTCTAGGGGGCTTTTGGTCACCCCTCCACTTT
many	TRBD2	TRBV28	TRBJ2-2	CASSFPRTSGKNTGELFF	TGTGCCAGCAGTTTCCCCCGGACTAGCGGAAAGAACACCGGGGAGCTGTTTTTT
many	-	TRBV7-3	TRBJ2-2	CASSPGHGTGELFF	TGTGCCAGCAGCCCGGGACACGGCACCGGGGAGCTGTTTTTT
many	-	TRBV7-6	TRBJ2-5	CATCRRATPCETQYF	TGTGCCACCTGCCGAAGGGCCACTCCTTGCGAGACCCAGTACTTC
many	-	TRBV28	TRBJ2-5	CASSFRDGKETQYF	TGTGCCAGCAGTTTCCGAGACGGAAAAGAGACCCAGTACTTC
many	-	TRBV28	TRBJ2-1	CASSGGVSYNEQFF	TGTGCCAGCTCTGGTGGGGTATCCTACAATGAGCAGTTCTTC
many	TRBD2	TRBV7-2	TRBJ2-7	CASSESGASSYEQYF	TGTGCCAGCAGCGAAAGCGGGGCGAGCTCCTACGAGCAGTACTTC